This T cell receptor beta chain was identified during a study of graft-versus-host responses after intestinal transplantation (dated by TCRdb to the early 2020s). At the level of the whole study: The transplants that recipients received were multivisceral, liver-intestinal, or isolated intestinal. Every recipient was given anti-thymocyte globulin induction, then maintenance tacrolimus and steroids for about three years. After intestinal transplantation, graft-versus-host and host-versus-graft alloreactive T cell clones were followed in the graft, circulation and bone marrow using bulk TCR-beta CDR3 sequencing. Alloreactive clones were identified by sequencing pre-transplant mixed lymphocyte reaction products and comparing them with unstimulated pre-transplant donor and recipient T cells. A cohort of 20 to 25 intestinal transplant recipients, including one retransplant, was enrolled, and 3 patients lacking pretransplant specimens were excluded. Donor T cell macrochimerism was defined as a peak of at least 4% donor T cells among recipient peripheral blood mononuclear cells. Rather than going through the commercial service, samples from a few later patients were sequenced in-house on an Illumina MiSeq and processed with MiXCR. Results the study describes overall, beyond this receptor: High GvH to HvG T cell clonal ratios were observed in the allografts of patients with donor T cell macrochimerism. Conclusions were limited by the relatively low number and heterogeneity of intestinal transplant patients. GvH clones turned up in recipient bone marrow, with some appearing earlier in ileal mucosa or blood, a pattern consistent with an intestinal mucosal origin. Early after transplant, peak levels of circulating GvH clones were associated with declines in HvG clones.

The CDR3 starts with the cysteine, ends with the phenylalanine, and has 15 residues. The DNA shown is the 45-base CDR3, in frame from base 1. The germline V gene yields SGDLS for CDR1 and YYNGEE for CDR2. Trimming accounts for 2 bases at V and 6 bases at J, while the number of junction bases matched to no gene is 7. The library was built by means of the immunoSEQ multiplex PCR assay. In most patients, genomic DNA was isolated using the Qiagen DNeasy Blood and Tissue Kit and sent frozen to Adaptive Biotechnologies for TCR sequencing. For most patients, genomic DNA was subjected to high-throughput TCR-beta CDR3 sequencing by Adaptive Biotechnologies. The authors processed their data as follows. TCR sequencing data for 18 patients were retrieved from Adaptive's ImmunoSEQ software; a few other patients were processed with MiXCR and VDJtools. To correct CD4 versus CD8 sorting errors, sequences present in both subsets at a frequency ratio below 5:1 were removed. CDR3 nucleotide sequences shared by donor and recipient were removed because the origin of these sequences could not be assigned. To count as alloreactive, a clone needed at least 2-fold expansion over unstimulated cells and a minimum CFSE-low frequency of 0.002% (template counts) or 0.001% (read counts). Mappable clones were those detected in sequenced pre-transplant spleen, lymph node, or MLR CFSE-low populations of the donor or recipient. Cumulative frequency of alloreactive clones was calculated as a percentage of all sequences weighted by copy number. TCRdb's version of the immuneACCESS table is confined to in-frame rearrangements and falls short of the full clone set. An unresolved V gene accounts for under half of the shortfall where checked; the remainder is of unknown origin. Clonal size and the V and J genes are those of that table, whereas D and trimming came from the DNA. The sample table shows 85,000 to 100,000 clones, and roughly nine tenths are seen once. Together, the top ten hold 0.095% to 0.11% of the sample.

A word on this clone: Its antigen target is currently unknown. Base qualities were left out, and no much larger clone turns up one base away.

The time point tag for this specimen amounts to: cells obtained before transplantation from donor or recipient. CD3+CD4+ and CD3+CD8+ populations were FACS-sorted from unstimulated pre-transplant donor and recipient cells taken from spleen or lymph nodes. The receptor's source is a human donor who received an intestinal transplant. The sequencing used unstimulated CD4+ T cells sorted from spleen or lymph node cells, collected before intestinal transplant. This sequence uses TRBV9 and TRBJ2-2; 7 bases in the middle match TRBD1. The CDR3 has the sequence CASSVTGTAPGELFF. The nucleotide sequence is TGTGCCAGCAGCGTCACCGGGACAGCTCCCGGGGAGCTGTTTTTT. The full variable domain, with segments outside the CDR3 supplied by the reference TRBV9 and TRBJ2-2 proteins, appears as DSGVTQTPKHLITATGQRVTLRCSPRSGDLSVYWYQQSLDQGLQFLIQYYNGEERAKGNILERFSAQQFPDLHSELNLSSLELGDSALYFCASSVTGTAPGELFFGEGSRLTVL.